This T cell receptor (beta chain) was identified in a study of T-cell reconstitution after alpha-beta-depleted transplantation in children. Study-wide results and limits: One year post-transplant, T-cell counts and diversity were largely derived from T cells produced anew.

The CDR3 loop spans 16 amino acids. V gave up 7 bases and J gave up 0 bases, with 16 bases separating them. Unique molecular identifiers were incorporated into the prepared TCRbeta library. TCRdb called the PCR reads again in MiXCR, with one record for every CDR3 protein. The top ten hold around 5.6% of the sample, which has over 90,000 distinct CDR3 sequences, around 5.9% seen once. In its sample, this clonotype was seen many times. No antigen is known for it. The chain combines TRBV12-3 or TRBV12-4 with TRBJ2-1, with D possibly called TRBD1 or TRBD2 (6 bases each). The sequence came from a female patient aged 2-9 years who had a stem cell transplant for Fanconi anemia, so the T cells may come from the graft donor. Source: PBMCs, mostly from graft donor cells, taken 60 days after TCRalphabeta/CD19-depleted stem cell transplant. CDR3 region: CASTPQGGISYNEQFF. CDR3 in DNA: TGTGCCAGCACTCCCCAAGGGGGGATCTCCTACAATGAGCAGTTCTTC.